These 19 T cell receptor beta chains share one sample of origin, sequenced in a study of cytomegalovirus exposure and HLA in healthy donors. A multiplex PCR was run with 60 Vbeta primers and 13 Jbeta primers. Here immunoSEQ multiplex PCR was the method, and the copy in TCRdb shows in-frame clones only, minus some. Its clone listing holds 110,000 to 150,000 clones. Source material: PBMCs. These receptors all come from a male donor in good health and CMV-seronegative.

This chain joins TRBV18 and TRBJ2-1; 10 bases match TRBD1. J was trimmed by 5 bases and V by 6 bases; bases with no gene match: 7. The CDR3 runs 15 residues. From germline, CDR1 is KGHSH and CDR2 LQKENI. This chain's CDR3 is CASSHGQGGDNEQFF. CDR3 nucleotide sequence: TGTGCCAGCTCTCACGGACAGGGGGGGGACAATGAGCAGTTCTTC.

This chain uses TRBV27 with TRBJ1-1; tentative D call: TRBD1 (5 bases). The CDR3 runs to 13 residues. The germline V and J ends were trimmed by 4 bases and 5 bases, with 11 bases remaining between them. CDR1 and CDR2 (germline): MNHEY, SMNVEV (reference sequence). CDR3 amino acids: CASSWAGTTEAFF. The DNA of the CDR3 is TGTGCCAGCAGTTGGGCAGGGACTACTGAAGCTTTCTTT.

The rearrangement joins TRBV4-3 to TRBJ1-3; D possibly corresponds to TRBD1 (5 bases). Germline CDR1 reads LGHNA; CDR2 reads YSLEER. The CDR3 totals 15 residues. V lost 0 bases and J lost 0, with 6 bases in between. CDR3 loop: CASSQEQGSGNTIYF. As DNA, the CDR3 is TGCGCCAGCAGCCAAGAGCAGGGCTCTGGAAACACCATATATTTT.

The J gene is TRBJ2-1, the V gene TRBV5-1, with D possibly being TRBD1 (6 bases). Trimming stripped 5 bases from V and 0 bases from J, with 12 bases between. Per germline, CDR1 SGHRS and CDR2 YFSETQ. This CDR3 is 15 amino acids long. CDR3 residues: CASRMTGNSYNEQFF. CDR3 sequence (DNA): TGCGCCAGCAGGATGACAGGAAACTCCTACAATGAGCAGTTCTTC.

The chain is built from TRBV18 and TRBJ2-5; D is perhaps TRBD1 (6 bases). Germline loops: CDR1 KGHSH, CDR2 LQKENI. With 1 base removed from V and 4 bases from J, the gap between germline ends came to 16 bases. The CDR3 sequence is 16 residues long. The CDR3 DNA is TGTGCCAGCTCACCACTAGAGGGCAGGGGCACAGAGACCCAGTACTTC. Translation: CASSPLEGRGTETQYF.

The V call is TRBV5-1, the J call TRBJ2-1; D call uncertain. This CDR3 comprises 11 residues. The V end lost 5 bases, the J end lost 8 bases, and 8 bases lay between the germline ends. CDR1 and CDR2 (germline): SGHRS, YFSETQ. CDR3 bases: TGCGCCAGCAGAAGGAGAGATGAGCAGTTCTTC. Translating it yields CASRRRDEQFF.

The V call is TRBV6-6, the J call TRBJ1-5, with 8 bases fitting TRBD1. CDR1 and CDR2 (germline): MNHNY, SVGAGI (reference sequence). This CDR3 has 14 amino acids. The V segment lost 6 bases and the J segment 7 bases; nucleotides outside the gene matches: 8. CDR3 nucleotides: TGTGCCAGCAGGGACCAGGGGGCAGGGCAGCCCCAGCATTTT. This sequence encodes CASRDQGAGQPQHF.

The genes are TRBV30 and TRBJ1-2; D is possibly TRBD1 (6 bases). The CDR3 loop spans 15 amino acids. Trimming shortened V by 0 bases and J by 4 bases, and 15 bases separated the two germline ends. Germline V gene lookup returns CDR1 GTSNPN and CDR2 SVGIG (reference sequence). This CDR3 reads CAWSVGAAPSYGYTF. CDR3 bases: TGTGCCTGGAGTGTGGGGGCAGCCCCAAGCTATGGCTACACCTTC.

The CDR3 coding sequence is TGTGCCAGCTCACCGCTCGAGGTGAGGAACACCGGGGAGCTGTTTTTT. Its translation: CASSPLEVRNTGELFF. This chain connects TRBV18 to TRBJ2-2, with D uncertain. The CDR3 contains 16 residues. Trimming left V 3 bases short and J 1 base short, with 12 bases between. Germline-derived CDR1 and CDR2 are KGHSH and LQKENI.

The CDR3 region has the DNA TGTGCCAGCAGCGAACGGGCGGGGACAGGGGGTTCACCCCTCCACTTT. Protein: CASSERAGTGGSPLHF. The chain employs TRBV9 and TRBJ1-6; the match to TRBD1 covers 11 bases. J lost 9 bases, V lost 3 bases, and 8 bases had no gene match. Germline loops: CDR1 SGDLS, CDR2 YYNGEE. The CDR3 totals 16 residues. The full variable domain, in which reference TRBV9 and TRBJ1-6 provide the parts outside the CDR3, is DSGVTQTPKHLITATGQRVTLRCSPRSGDLSVYWYQQSLDQGLQFLIQYYNGEERAKGNILERFSAQQFPDLHSELNLSSLELGDSALYFCASSERAGTGGSPLHFGNGTRLTVT.

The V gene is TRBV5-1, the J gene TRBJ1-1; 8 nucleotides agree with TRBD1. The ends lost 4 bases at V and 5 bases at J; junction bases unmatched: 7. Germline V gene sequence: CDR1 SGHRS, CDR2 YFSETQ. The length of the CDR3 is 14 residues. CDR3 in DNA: TGCGCCAGCAGCCTCGATGGACAGGGTACTGAAGCTTTCTTT. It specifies CASSLDGQGTEAFF. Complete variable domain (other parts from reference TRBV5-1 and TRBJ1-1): KAGVTQTPRYLIKTRGQQVTLSCSPISGHRSVSWYQQTPGQGLQFLFEYFSETQRNKGNFPGRFSGRQFSNSRSEMNVSTLELGDSALYLCASSLDGQGTEAFFGQGTRLTVV.

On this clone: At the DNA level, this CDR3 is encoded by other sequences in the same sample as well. The CDR3 sequence is CASSLAGGNTEAFF. The CDR3 DNA reads TGTGCCAGCAGCTTAGCAGGGGGAAACACTGAAGCTTTCTTT. The V call is TRBV7-6, the J call TRBJ1-1; the D gene is possibly TRBD1 (6 bases). Germline lookup yields CDR1 SGHVS and CDR2 FNYEAQ. This CDR3 region has 14 residues. V lost 0 bases and J lost 2, with 7 bases in between.

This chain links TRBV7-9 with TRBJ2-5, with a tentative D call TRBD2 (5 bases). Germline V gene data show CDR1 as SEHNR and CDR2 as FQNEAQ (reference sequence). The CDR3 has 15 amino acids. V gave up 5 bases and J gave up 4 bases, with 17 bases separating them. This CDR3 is CASSRWREGGETQYF. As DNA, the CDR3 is TGTGCCAGCAGCCGGTGGAGAGAAGGAGGAGAGACCCAGTACTTC.

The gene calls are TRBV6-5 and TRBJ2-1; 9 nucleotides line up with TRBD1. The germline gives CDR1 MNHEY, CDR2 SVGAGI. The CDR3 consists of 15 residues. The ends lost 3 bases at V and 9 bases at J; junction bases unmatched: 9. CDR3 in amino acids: CASSYLGQGAREQFF. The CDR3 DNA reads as TGTGCCAGCAGTTATTTGGGACAGGGTGCTCGTGAGCAGTTCTTC.

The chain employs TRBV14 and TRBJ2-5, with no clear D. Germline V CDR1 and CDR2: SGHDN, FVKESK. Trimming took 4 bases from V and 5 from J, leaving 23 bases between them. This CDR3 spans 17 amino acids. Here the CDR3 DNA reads TGTGCCAGCAGCCTCATTCAAGCCCACCTCTCCCCGGAGACCCAGTACTTC. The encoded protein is CASSLIQAHLSPETQYF. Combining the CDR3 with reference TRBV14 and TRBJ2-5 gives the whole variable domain EAGVTQFPSHSVIEKGQTVTLRCDPISGHDNLYWYRRVMGKEIKFLLHFVKESKQDESGMPNNRFLAERTGGTYSTLKVQPAELEDSGVYFCASSLIQAHLSPETQYFGPGTRLLVL.

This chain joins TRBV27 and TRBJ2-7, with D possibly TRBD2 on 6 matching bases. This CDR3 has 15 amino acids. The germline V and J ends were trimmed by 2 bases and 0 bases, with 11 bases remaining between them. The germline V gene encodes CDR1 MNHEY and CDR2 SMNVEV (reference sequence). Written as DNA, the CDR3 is TGTGCCAGCAGTTTAACGGCGGGGAGCTCCTACGAGCAGTACTTC. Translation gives CASSLTAGSSYEQYF.

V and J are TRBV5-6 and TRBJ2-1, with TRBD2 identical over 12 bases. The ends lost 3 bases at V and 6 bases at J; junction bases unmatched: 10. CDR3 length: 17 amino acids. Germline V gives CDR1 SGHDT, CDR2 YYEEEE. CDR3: CASSSPLRGLAGNEQFF. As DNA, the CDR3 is TGTGCCAGCAGCTCACCACTCAGGGGACTAGCGGGCAATGAGCAGTTCTTC. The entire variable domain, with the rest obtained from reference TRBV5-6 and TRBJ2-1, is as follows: DAGVTQSPTHLIKTRGQQVTLRCSPKSGHDTVSWYQQALGQGPQFIFQYYEEEERQRGNFPDRFSGHQFPNYSSELNVNALLLGDSALYLCASSSPLRGLAGNEQFFGPGTRLTVL.

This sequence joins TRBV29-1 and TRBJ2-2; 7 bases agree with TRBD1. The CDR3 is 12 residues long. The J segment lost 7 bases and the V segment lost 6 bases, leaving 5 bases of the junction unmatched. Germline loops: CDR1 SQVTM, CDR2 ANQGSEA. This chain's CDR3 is CSVDAGGGELFF. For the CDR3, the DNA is TGCAGCGTGGATGCAGGGGGCGGGGAGCTGTTTTTT.

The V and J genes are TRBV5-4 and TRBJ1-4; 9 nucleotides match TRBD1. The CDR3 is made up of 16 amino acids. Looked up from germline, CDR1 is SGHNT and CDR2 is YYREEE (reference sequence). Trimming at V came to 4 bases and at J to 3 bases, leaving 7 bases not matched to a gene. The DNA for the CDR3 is TGTGCCAGCAGCCTCGGACAGGGGTATTCTAATGAAAAACTGTTTTTT. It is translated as CASSLGQGYSNEKLFF.